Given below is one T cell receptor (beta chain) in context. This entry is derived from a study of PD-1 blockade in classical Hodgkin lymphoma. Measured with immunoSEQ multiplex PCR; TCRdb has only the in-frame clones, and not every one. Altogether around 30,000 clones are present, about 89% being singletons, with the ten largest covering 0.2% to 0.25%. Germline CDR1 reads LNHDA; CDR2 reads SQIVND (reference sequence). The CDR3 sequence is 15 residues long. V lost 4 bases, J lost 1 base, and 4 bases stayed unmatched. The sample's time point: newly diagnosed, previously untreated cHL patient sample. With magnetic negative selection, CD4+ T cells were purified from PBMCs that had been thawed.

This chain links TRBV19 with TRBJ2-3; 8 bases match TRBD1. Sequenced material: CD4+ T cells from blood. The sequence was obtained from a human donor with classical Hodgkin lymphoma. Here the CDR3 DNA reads TGTGCCAGTAGTAGAGGGACAGGTCGCACAGATACGCAGTATTTT. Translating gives CASSRGTGRTDTQYF.